Listed below are T cell receptor beta chains from one sample, sequenced in a study of cytomegalovirus exposure and HLA in healthy donors. Profiled with immunoSEQ multiplex PCR; TCRdb holds only in-frame clones, not every one. The data show fewer than 90,000 clones, approximately 76% seen once. The sequenced sample consisted of PBMCs. Receptors were obtained from a male donor in good health and CMV-seronegative. Each CDR3 is given with its conserved first and last residue. Fields, in order: clone size, V gene, D gene, J gene, CDR3 protein, CDR3 DNA. The D gene is left open where the match is weak. A row's size may be missing; if present it is once, few, many or a size class.

clone_size: .
v_call: TRBV28
d_call: .
j_call: TRBJ1-1
cdr3_aa: CASSRLREWDTEAFF
cdr3_nt: TGTGCCAGCAGCCGCCTCAGGGAATGGGACACTGAAGCTTTCTTT

clone_size: .
v_call: TRBV6-6
d_call: .
j_call: TRBJ1-2
cdr3_aa: CASSSPTVNYGYTF
cdr3_nt: TGTGCCAGCAGTTCCCCGACAGTGAACTATGGCTACACCTTC

clone_size: .
v_call: TRBV28
d_call: TRBD1
j_call: TRBJ2-7
cdr3_aa: CASRGQIDYEQYF
cdr3_nt: TGTGCCAGCAGGGGACAGATAGACTACGAGCAGTACTTC

clone_size: .
v_call: TRBV9
d_call: TRBD1
j_call: TRBJ2-3
cdr3_aa: CASSTLIGTGGIDTQYF
cdr3_nt: TGTGCCAGCAGCACGTTGATAGGGACAGGGGGCATCGATACGCAGTATTTT

clone_size: .
v_call: TRBV5-1
d_call: TRBD2
j_call: TRBJ2-7
cdr3_aa: CASSLFSGRVNEQYF
cdr3_nt: TGCGCCAGCAGCTTGTTTAGCGGGAGGGTTAACGAGCAGTACTTC

clone_size: .
v_call: TRBV6-5
d_call: .
j_call: TRBJ2-6
cdr3_aa: CASRSTGSGANVLTF
cdr3_nt: TGTGCCAGCAGGTCTACAGGGTCTGGGGCCAACGTCCTGACTTTC

clone_size: few
v_call: TRBV11-2
d_call: .
j_call: TRBJ1-1
cdr3_aa: CASSLGGGVNTEAFF
cdr3_nt: TGTGCCAGCAGCTTAGGAGGGGGAGTGAACACTGAAGCTTTCTTT

clone_size: once
v_call: TRBV30
d_call: .
j_call: TRBJ1-5
cdr3_aa: CAWSAGGRSDSNQPQHF
cdr3_nt: TGTGCCTGGAGCGCCGGGGGAAGGAGTGATAGCAATCAGCCCCAGCATTTT

clone_size: .
v_call: TRBV7-2
d_call: TRBD1
j_call: TRBJ2-1
cdr3_aa: CASSLATGAANEQFF
cdr3_nt: TGTGCCAGCAGCTTAGCGACAGGGGCCGCAAATGAGCAGTTCTTC

clone_size: .
v_call: TRBV14
d_call: .
j_call: TRBJ2-5
cdr3_aa: CASSQGEDSFFQETQYF
cdr3_nt: TGTGCCAGCAGCCAAGGCGAGGACAGCTTTTTTCAAGAGACCCAGTACTTC

clone_size: .
v_call: TRBV7-9
d_call: TRBD1
j_call: TRBJ1-1
cdr3_aa: CASTITGGRMAEAFF
cdr3_nt: TGTGCCAGCACCATTACAGGGGGGCGGATGGCTGAAGCTTTCTTT

clone_size: few
v_call: TRBV6-6
d_call: .
j_call: TRBJ1-5
cdr3_aa: CASSQDSPNQPQHF
cdr3_nt: TGTGCCAGCAGTCAGGACAGTCCCAATCAGCCCCAGCATTTT

clone_size: .
v_call: TRBV6-6
d_call: .
j_call: TRBJ2-2
cdr3_aa: CASSPLRLTGELFF
cdr3_nt: TGTGCCAGCAGTCCCCTGAGGCTCACCGGGGAGCTGTTTTTT

clone_size: .
v_call: TRBV30
d_call: .
j_call: TRBJ1-2
cdr3_aa: CAWSGQFLGYTF
cdr3_nt: TGTGCCTGGAGCGGACAGTTTCTTGGCTACACCTTC

clone_size: .
v_call: TRBV9
d_call: TRBD1
j_call: TRBJ2-5
cdr3_aa: CASSVGQGETQYF
cdr3_nt: TGTGCCAGCAGCGTAGGACAGGGAGAGACCCAGTACTTC

clone_size: .
v_call: TRBV6-1
d_call: .
j_call: TRBJ2-7
cdr3_aa: CASSGTSYEQYF
cdr3_nt: TGTGCCAGCAGTGGAACTAGCTACGAGCAGTACTTC

clone_size: .
v_call: TRBV7-2
d_call: TRBD2
j_call: TRBJ2-7
cdr3_aa: CASSPGLAEGEQYF
cdr3_nt: TGTGCCAGCAGTCCGGGACTAGCGGAGGGCGAGCAGTACTTC

clone_size: .
v_call: TRBV5-6
d_call: TRBD2
j_call: TRBJ2-1
cdr3_aa: CASSQLAGEGEQFF
cdr3_nt: TGTGCCAGCAGCCAACTAGCGGGAGAGGGTGAGCAGTTCTTC

clone_size: .
v_call: TRBV28
d_call: TRBD1
j_call: TRBJ1-2
cdr3_aa: CALQGAVEGYTF
cdr3_nt: TGTGCCTTACAGGGGGCGGTAGAGGGCTACACCTTC

clone_size: .
v_call: TRBV5-1
d_call: .
j_call: TRBJ2-1
cdr3_aa: CASSFSSNNEQFF
cdr3_nt: TGCGCCAGCAGCTTCTCTAGCAACAATGAGCAGTTCTTC

clone_size: few
v_call: TRBV10-2
d_call: TRBD1
j_call: TRBJ1-2
cdr3_aa: CASSDRDRGSGYTF
cdr3_nt: TGCGCCAGCAGTGACCGGGACAGGGGAAGCGGCTACACCTTC

clone_size: .
v_call: TRBV5-4
d_call: TRBD1
j_call: TRBJ2-5
cdr3_aa: CASSPRTGEETQYF
cdr3_nt: TGTGCCAGCAGCCCCCGGACAGGGGAAGAGACCCAGTACTTC

clone_size: .
v_call: TRBV11-2
d_call: .
j_call: TRBJ1-1
cdr3_aa: CASSRLPTGDTEAFF
cdr3_nt: TGTGCCAGCAGCCGACTCCCCACAGGAGACACTGAAGCTTTCTTT

clone_size: few
v_call: TRBV15
d_call: TRBD1
j_call: TRBJ1-5
cdr3_aa: CATSRELGQGGQPQHF
cdr3_nt: TGTGCCACCAGCAGAGAGTTGGGACAGGGGGGTCAGCCCCAGCATTTT

clone_size: .
v_call: TRBV7-2
d_call: .
j_call: TRBJ1-6
cdr3_aa: CASSSYRDYNSPLHF
cdr3_nt: TGTGCCAGCAGCTCTTACAGGGACTATAATTCACCCCTCCACTTT

clone_size: .
v_call: TRBV21-1
d_call: .
j_call: TRBJ2-2
cdr3_aa: CASNLQGTGNTGELFF
cdr3_nt: TGTGCCAGCAACCTACAGGGTACGGGGAACACCGGGGAGCTGTTTTTT

clone_size: .
v_call: TRBV5-1
d_call: TRBD2
j_call: TRBJ2-5
cdr3_aa: CASSLAQSSGPWAQYF
cdr3_nt: TGCGCCAGCAGCTTGGCCCAGTCTAGCGGTCCTTGGGCCCAGTACTTC

clone_size: .
v_call: TRBV5-1
d_call: TRBD1
j_call: TRBJ1-2
cdr3_aa: CASSLTQGIFYGYTF
cdr3_nt: TGCGCCAGCAGCCTCACACAGGGGATCTTCTATGGCTACACCTTC

clone_size: .
v_call: TRBV27
d_call: .
j_call: TRBJ2-7
cdr3_aa: CASSGTLSSYEQYF
cdr3_nt: TGTGCCAGCAGCGGGACATTAAGCTCCTACGAGCAGTACTTC

clone_size: .
v_call: TRBV2
d_call: .
j_call: TRBJ1-1
cdr3_aa: CASRLEGVGDTEAFF
cdr3_nt: TGTGCCAGCAGGCTAGAGGGGGTCGGTGACACTGAAGCTTTCTTT